The source of this T cell receptor (beta chain) is a study of graft-versus-host responses after intestinal transplantation. The overall study: Tacrolimus and steroids were given for around three years to all recipients after anti-thymocyte globulin induction.

The germline CDR1 and CDR2 sequences are LGHNA and YNFKEQ. The ends were cut back, 1 base at V and 7 bases at J, with 17 bases in the middle. CDR3 size: 16 residues. The method was immunoSEQ multiplex PCR; TCRdb's version includes in-frame clones alone and lacks a portion of them. The sample has 45,000 to 50,000 clones, 80% to 95% seen once. The sequences come from PBMCs, collected approximately 740 days after a first intestinal transplant, on the day of a second. V usage is TRBV4-2 and J usage is TRBJ2-4; no clear D. The source of this sequence is a human patient who received an intestinal transplant, so some T cells may come from the graft donor. The CDR3 region has the DNA TGTGCCAGCAGCCAAGTCCGAAGTACGGGTGGGAACATTCAGTACTTC. It translates to CASSQVRSTGGNIQYF.